This T cell receptor (beta chain) was identified in a study of response to subunit inactivated influenza vaccine. General study results and limits: Few additional T cells are recruited per seasonal influenza vaccination, authors suggested.

On this clonotype: Its antigen is not known.

TCRdb re-derived calls from the RT-PCR reads in MiXCR, one entry per CDR3 protein. The sample consists of about 830,000 distinct CDR3 sequences, less than 20% of them appearing once. The sequence came from a man between 50 and 59 years old who received an inactivated influenza vaccine. The sample consisted of PBMCs from blood, taken 5 days after vaccination.

The CDR3 sequence is CASSPPPPLAINEQFF. The CDR3 DNA is TGTGCCAGCAGCCCCCCGCCCCCCCTAGCGATCAATGAGCAGTTCTTC. The gene calls are TRBV12-3 or TRBV12-4 and TRBJ2-1, with D possibly matching TRBD2 (6 bases). The CDR3 totals 16 residues. Trimming shortened V by 6 bases and J by 6 bases, and 21 bases separated the two germline ends.